What follows is one T cell receptor (beta chain) and its context. The data were taken from a study of blood T cell repertoires in COVID-19. Study-wide background: From T cells, B-cell-depleted T cells, or PBMCs came the material, which was cDNA or gDNA.

Patients in Seattle were enrolled during active infection, then followed longitudinally. Assay: immunoSEQ multiplex PCR; the TCRdb copy retains only in-frame clones and omits some. The repertoire holds 250,000 to 350,000 clones, with 88% as singletons. This clonotype was obtained from a woman in her 30s with COVID-19, enrolled during active disease. Sequenced: peripheral blood.

The CDR3: CASSFSLGRETQYF. The DNA of the CDR3 is TGTGCCAGCAGCTTTTCGCTAGGGAGAGAGACCCAGTACTTC. The chain links TRBV9 to TRBJ2-5; D is perhaps TRBD2 (5 bases). The V end lost 4 bases, the J end lost 4 bases, and 14 bases lay between the germline ends. The CDR3 sequence is 14 residues long. Germline loops: CDR1 SGDLS, CDR2 YYNGEE.